The 24 T cell receptor beta chains below come from one sample, sequenced in a study of control samples from healthy donors and cancer patients (dated by TCRdb to 2019 to 2021). Library preparation was by the immunoSEQ multiplex PCR assay. Entries here come from immuneACCESS through TCRdb and include only in-frame sequences with V and J called. Some clones fail to appear in such tables; in the studies checked, an unresolved V gene covers under half of the shortfall, and the cause of the remainder is unknown. The sample table holds approximately 90,000 clones, of which approximately 93% were seen once. About 1.5% of the sample is in the top ten clones. Specimen: blood. These receptors were obtained from a woman in her 30s in good health.

This chain uses TRBV12-3 or TRBV12-4 with TRBJ2-5, with D unresolved. The CDR3 sequence is 12 residues long. V was shortened by 3 bases and J by 5 bases, with 7 bases between the two germline ends. CDR3 coding DNA: TGTGCCAGCAGTTTGGGGTGGGAGACCCAGTACTTC. Protein: CASSLGWETQYF.

This chain connects TRBV19 to TRBJ2-2; 10 positions agree with TRBD1. After removal of 9 bases from V and 3 bases from J, the junction contained 10 bases not matched to a gene. The CDR3 loop spans 16 amino acids. Germline-derived CDR1 and CDR2 are LNHDA and SQIVND (reference sequence). The CDR3, as DNA: TGTGCCAGCGGACAGGGGGATGGGGGGTACACCGGGGAGCTGTTTTTT. It is translated as CASGQGDGGYTGELFF.

This clone was picked up one time. The rearrangement links TRBV21-1 to TRBJ2-1; the D call in the table, TRBD2, was not verified against the DNA. TRBV21-1 is a known pseudogene. The CDR3 spans 21 residues. The CDR3, as DNA: TGTGCCAGCAGCAAAGACGCCCGACTAGCGGGAGATGCCCCTAAAAACAATGAGCAGTTCTTC. Translating it yields CASSKDARLAGDAPKNNEQFF.

The V gene is TRBV10-2, the J gene TRBJ1-5; D gene uncertain. V was cut by 1 base and J by 2 bases, with 9 bases left in between. CDR1 and CDR2 (germline): WSHSY, SAAADI. The CDR3 sequence is 15 residues long. CDR3 in amino acids: CASSEWGNGNQPQHF. CDR3 in DNA: TGCGCCAGCAGTGAGTGGGGAAACGGCAATCAGCCCCAGCATTTT.

DNA for the CDR3: TGTGCCACCAGCAGTCATTGGGCGGTGACAGGGGGCGGTGAAAAACTGTTTTTT. Translating it yields CATSSHWAVTGGGEKLFF. V and J are TRBV15 and TRBJ1-4; 10 bases map to TRBD1. The CDR3 loop spans 18 amino acids. The J segment lost 7 bases and the V segment lost 3 bases, leaving 14 bases of the junction unmatched. Looked up from germline, CDR1 is LNHNV and CDR2 is YYDKDF (reference sequence).

The chain combines TRBV30 with TRBJ1-1; D not resolved. The CDR3 is 15 amino acids. Trimming left V 0 bases short and J 0 bases short, with 11 bases between. Germline lookup yields CDR1 GTSNPN and CDR2 SVGIG (reference sequence). CDR3: CAWSVAGRMNTEAFF. CDR3 nucleotide sequence: TGTGCCTGGAGTGTGGCCGGACGGATGAACACTGAAGCTTTCTTT.

The chain combines TRBV12-3 or TRBV12-4 with TRBJ1-1, with D tentatively TRBD1 (6 bases). The CDR3 covers 13 residues. V lost 5 bases to trimming and J lost 5 bases, with 12 bases between them. CDR3 DNA sequence: TGTGCCAGCAGTCTCACAGGGATGACTGAAGCTTTCTTT. This gives the protein CASSLTGMTEAFF.

The chain couples TRBV5-1 to TRBJ2-1; 13 nucleotides agree with TRBD2. The V gene's germline CDR1 is SGHRS and CDR2 YFSETQ. V shed 0 bases and J 4 bases; nucleotides not matched to a gene: 1. The CDR3 has 16 residues. CDR3 in amino acids: CASSLGLAGGYNEQFF. CDR3 DNA sequence: TGCGCCAGCAGCTTGGGACTAGCGGGAGGTTACAATGAGCAGTTCTTC.

This chain connects TRBV28 to TRBJ1-1; a weak D match, TRBD1 (5 bases). The germline V gene has CDR1 MDHEN and CDR2 SYDVKM. V dropped 5 bases and J dropped 3 bases, with 13 bases sitting between them. The CDR3 sequence is 14 residues long. CDR3 DNA sequence: TGTGCCAGCAGTCTCAATTGGGGGGACACTGAAGCTTTCTTT. Amino acids: CASSLNWGDTEAFF.

This chain links TRBV7-2 with TRBJ2-5; no reliable D call. Germline V gives CDR1 SGHTA, CDR2 FQGNSA. Trimming pared 0 bases from V and 7 bases from J, leaving 6 bases between. CDR3 length: 12 residues. The CDR3 DNA is TGTGCCAGCAGCTTAGCGCTTGGGACCCAGTACTTC. Translated: CASSLALGTQYF.

V is TRBV13 and J is TRBJ1-2; 10 nucleotides align to TRBD1. Germline V gene sequence: CDR1 PRHDT, CDR2 FYEKMQ (reference sequence). The CDR3 has 16 amino acids. V lost 10 bases and J lost 5; bases outside the gene matches: 16. CDR3 sequence (DNA): TGTGCCAACCCGGACAGGGGGGTCTTAATGGGATATGGCTACACCTTC. Amino acid sequence: CANPDRGVLMGYGYTF.

The chain has TRBV28 and TRBJ2-7, with D perhaps TRBD2 (5 bases). Germline CDR1 and CDR2: MDHEN and SYDVKM. The length of the CDR3 is 14 residues. Trimming took 2 bases from V and 2 from J, leaving 10 bases between them. This CDR3 reads CASSLSPGTYEQYF. CDR3 nucleotide sequence: TGTGCCAGCAGTTTAAGCCCCGGGACCTACGAGCAGTACTTC.

The chain links TRBV6-1 to TRBJ2-1; possible D gene TRBD1, 5 bases. V gave up 2 bases and J gave up 12 bases, with 8 bases separating them. The germline CDR1 and CDR2 sequences are MNHNS and SASEGT. The CDR3 spans 11 residues. DNA for the CDR3: TGTGCCAGCAGTGAACATACAGGGCAGTTCTTC. It specifies CASSEHTGQFF.

The J gene is TRBJ1-5, the V gene TRBV6-5, with D unclear. Per germline, CDR1 MNHEY and CDR2 SVGAGI. The CDR3 consists of 13 residues. The V end lost 0 bases, the J end lost 7 bases, and 7 bases lay between the germline ends. CDR3 protein: CASSYSGVQPQHF. The DNA of the CDR3 is TGTGCCAGCAGTTACTCGGGTGTCCAGCCCCAGCATTTT.

CDR3 amino acids: CASSTSGPTEAFF. CDR3 in DNA: TGTGCCAGCTCGACCTCGGGACCAACTGAAGCTTTCTTT. The chain has TRBV2 and TRBJ1-1, with a possible D match to TRBD1 (5 bases). The CDR3 contains 13 residues. CDR1 and CDR2 (germline): SNHLY, FYNNEI. V shed 8 bases and J shed 5 bases, with 15 bases lying between them.

The chain joins TRBV28 to TRBJ1-5; TRBD1 matches at 8 bases. The J segment lost 13 bases and the V segment lost 5 bases, leaving 7 bases of the junction unmatched. CDR3 length equals 12 residues. CDR1 and CDR2 (germline): MDHEN, SYDVKM. CDR3 sequence (DNA): TGTGCCAGCAGTCTACTCAGGGGGCCTCAGCATTTT. Translated, it gives CASSLLRGPQHF.

The V and J genes are TRBV2 and TRBJ1-5, with D unresolved. Trimming took 2 bases from V and 4 from J, leaving 9 bases between them. Germline V CDR1 and CDR2: SNHLY, FYNNEI. The length of the CDR3 is 14 residues. The CDR3 nucleotides are TGTGCCAGCAGTGAAAACAGACTAAATCAGCCCCAGCATTTT. This codes for CASSENRLNQPQHF.

J is TRBJ2-1 and V is TRBV2; 8 bases line up with TRBD2. V was pared by 1 base and J by 0 bases, with 11 bases of the junction left unmatched. The CDR3 covers 19 residues. Germline V gives CDR1 SNHLY, CDR2 FYNNEI. This CDR3 reads CASSEGSWGAGASYNEQFF. CDR3 nucleotides: TGTGCCAGCAGTGAAGGAAGTTGGGGAGCGGGGGCCTCCTACAATGAGCAGTTCTTC.

The chain couples TRBV7-9 to TRBJ2-7; D unclear. With 5 bases removed from V and 3 bases from J, the gap between germline ends came to 5 bases. The CDR3 has 11 amino acids. Germline-derived CDR1 and CDR2 are SEHNR and FQNEAQ (reference sequence). CDR3 region: CASSEDYEQYF. The CDR3 DNA reads as TGTGCCAGCAGCGAAGACTACGAGCAGTACTTC.

This chain links TRBV2 with TRBJ1-6, with TRBD1 matching over 8 bases. The CDR3 runs to 13 residues. Trimming took 5 bases from V and 9 from J; bases not matched to a gene: 3. Germline CDR1 SNHLY, CDR2 FYNNEI. CDR3 protein: CASSQGAGSPLHF. The CDR3 DNA reads TGTGCCAGCAGTCAGGGGGCTGGTTCACCCCTCCACTTT. Supplemented by reference TRBV2 and TRBJ1-6, the full variable domain reads EPEVTQTPSHQVTQMGQEVILRCVPISNHLYFYWYRQILGQKVEFLVSFYNNEISEKSEIFDDQFSVERPDGSNFTLKIRSTKLEDSAMYFCASSQGAGSPLHFGNGTRLTVT.

The rearrangement uses TRBV7-9 and TRBJ1-6; 8 nucleotides line up with TRBD1. Germline V gene lookup returns CDR1 SEHNR and CDR2 FQNEAQ (reference sequence). The V segment lost 4 bases and the J segment 0 bases; nucleotides outside the gene matches: 5. The CDR3 consists of 17 residues. CDR3 sequence (DNA): TGTGCCAGCAGCTCAGGGGGCGCAAGCTCCTATAATTCACCCCTCCACTTT. Translation: CASSSGGASSYNSPLHF.

This clone was picked up one time. This chain connects TRBV5-6 to TRBJ1-5, with TRBD1 matching over 7 bases. Germline V CDR1 and CDR2: SGHDT, YYEEEE. The length of the CDR3 is 15 residues. V shed 0 bases and J 4 bases; nucleotides not matched to a gene: 4. The CDR3 DNA follows: TGTGCCAGCAGCTTGGGGACAGGTAGTAATCAGCCCCAGCATTTT. Residues: CASSLGTGSNQPQHF.

The chain links TRBV11-2 to TRBJ1-1, with 9 bases identical to TRBD1. V lost 5 bases, J lost 4 bases, and 14 bases stayed unmatched. CDR1 is SGHAT and CDR2 is FQNNGV in the germline V gene. The CDR3 runs to 17 residues. The CDR3 is CASSRNPGTGISTEAFF. Here the CDR3 DNA reads TGTGCCAGCAGCCGAAATCCCGGGACAGGGATTTCCACTGAAGCTTTCTTT.

The chain carries TRBV5-1 and TRBJ1-5, with 7 bases lining up with TRBD1. CDR3 length equals 17 residues. The germline gives CDR1 SGHRS, CDR2 YFSETQ. V gave up 5 bases and J gave up 0 bases; unmatched junction bases: 11. CDR3 region: CASRPDRVNYSNQPQHF. The CDR3 DNA reads TGCGCCAGCAGACCCGACAGGGTAAATTATAGCAATCAGCCCCAGCATTTT.